The rows below give T cell receptor beta chains drawn from one sample of a study of T cell responses to AZD1222 COVID-19 vaccine. Produced via immunoSEQ multiplex PCR; TCRdb's table is partial and in-frame only. The sample includes approximately 140,000 clones, 92% of them seen just once. The material sequenced was peripheral blood, taken 28 days after the second AZD1222 dose. Receptor source: an adult who received the AZD1222 COVID-19 vaccine. Both conserved end residues are part of each CDR3. D genes are given only for firm matches. The size of a clone is reported for some rows only, either as once, few or many, or as a class for expanded clones.

J: TRBJ2-7; D: TRBD1; size: NA; V: TRBV7-2; DNA: TGTGCCAGCAGCTTAGACGGGACAGGTGCCTCCGAGCAGTACTTC; CDR3: CASSLDGTGASEQYF
J: TRBJ2-7; D: TRBD1; size: NA; V: TRBV6-6; DNA: TGTGCCAGCAGTGAGGCGACAGGGAGCTACGAGCAGTACTTC; CDR3: CASSEATGSYEQYF
J: TRBJ2-7; D: NA; size: NA; V: TRBV29-1; DNA: TGCAGCGTTGTTGAGGGCTCGGGCGAGCAGTACTTC; CDR3: CSVVEGSGEQYF
J: TRBJ2-2; D: NA; size: once; V: TRBV4-3; DNA: TGCGCCAGCAGCCAAGTCCTGACCGGGGAGCTGTTTTTT; CDR3: CASSQVLTGELFF
J: TRBJ1-4; D: NA; size: NA; V: TRBV6-5; DNA: TGTGCCAGCAGGGGGTCACAGGAAGGAAATGAAAAACTGTTTTTT; CDR3: CASRGSQEGNEKLFF
J: TRBJ2-2; D: NA; size: NA; V: TRBV27; DNA: TGTGCCAGCAGAAAGATTAGGACAGCCCAGAACACCGGGGAGCTGTTTTTT; CDR3: CASRKIRTAQNTGELFF
J: TRBJ1-4; D: TRBD1; size: NA; V: TRBV5-1; DNA: TGCGCCAGCAGTCAGACAGGGACTAATGAAAAACTGTTTTTT; CDR3: CASSQTGTNEKLFF
J: TRBJ1-5; D: NA; size: NA; V: TRBV5-1; DNA: TGCGCCAGCAGAGAGGGGACGCGCAATCAGCCCCAGCATTTT; CDR3: CASREGTRNQPQHF
J: TRBJ2-3; D: NA; size: NA; V: TRBV7-2; DNA: TGTGCCAGCAGCTCCTCGGAGGGGGGTCCCCTCAGCACAGATACGCAGTATTTT; CDR3: CASSSSEGGPLSTDTQYF
J: TRBJ2-5; D: NA; size: NA; V: TRBV7-2; DNA: TGTGCCAGCAGCTCCTCCCAGACCCAGTACTTC; CDR3: CASSSSQTQYF
J: TRBJ2-5; D: TRBD2; size: NA; V: TRBV6-2/TRBV6-3; DNA: TGTGCCAGCAGTACCCCGGGACTAGCGCGGGAGACCCAGTACTTC; CDR3: CASSTPGLARETQYF
J: TRBJ1-4; D: NA; size: NA; V: TRBV7-2; DNA: TGTGCCAGCAGCCCCACCCGGATTCGTGAAAAACTGTTTTTT; CDR3: CASSPTRIREKLFF
J: TRBJ2-1; D: TRBD1; size: NA; V: TRBV4-2; DNA: TGTGCCAGCAGCCAAGCCGACGGACAGGGGGCAGAGTATGAGCAGTTCTTC; CDR3: CASSQADGQGAEYEQFF
J: TRBJ1-1; D: NA; size: NA; V: TRBV6-2/TRBV6-3; DNA: TGTGCCAGCAGCCTCCCCGGCGGGTGGCTTGAAGCTTTCTTT; CDR3: CASSLPGGWLEAFF
J: TRBJ1-5; D: NA; size: NA; V: TRBV6-5; DNA: TGTGCCAGCAGAAGACTGTTTAGCAATCAGCCCCAGCATTTT; CDR3: CASRRLFSNQPQHF
J: TRBJ1-1; D: NA; size: NA; V: TRBV5-1; DNA: TGCGCCAGCAGCTTGGAGGGGCAGGGGATTTTAAACACTGAAGCTTTCTTT; CDR3: CASSLEGQGILNTEAFF
J: TRBJ1-6; D: TRBD1; size: NA; V: TRBV28; DNA: TGTGCCGGGGGGGACAGTAGAAAGGATTCACCCCTCCACTTT; CDR3: CAGGDSRKDSPLHF
J: TRBJ1-1; D: NA; size: NA; V: TRBV6-2/TRBV6-3; DNA: TGTGCCAGCAGTATTGGGACCGAGTGGCGGTCTGGTGAAGCTTTCTTT; CDR3: CASSIGTEWRSGEAFF
J: TRBJ2-1; D: NA; size: NA; V: TRBV28; DNA: TGTGCCAGCAGTTTAGTAGGTAGAGGCTACAATGAGCAGTTCTTC; CDR3: CASSLVGRGYNEQFF
J: TRBJ2-3; D: TRBD2; size: NA; V: TRBV6-5; DNA: TGTGCCAGCAGTCAGCCGGGGGGAGTGGATACGCAGTATTTT; CDR3: CASSQPGGVDTQYF
J: TRBJ1-1; D: NA; size: NA; V: TRBV27; DNA: TGTGCCAGCAGTCCCTACCTGGACACAGAAGCTTTCTTT; CDR3: CASSPYLDTEAFF
J: TRBJ2-7; D: NA; size: NA; V: TRBV2; DNA: TGTGCCAGCCGGGACAGCGGGGCCTCCGAGCAGTACTTC; CDR3: CASRDSGASEQYF
J: TRBJ2-3; D: TRBD2; size: NA; V: TRBV11-3; DNA: TGTGCCAGCAGCCCAGGCGGGGGGAGGGCAGATACGCAGTATTTT; CDR3: CASSPGGGRADTQYF
J: TRBJ2-7; D: NA; size: few; V: TRBV5-1; DNA: TGCGCCAGCAGCTTGTCGCAGTCCTACGAGCAGTACTTC; CDR3: CASSLSQSYEQYF
J: TRBJ2-5; D: NA; size: NA; V: TRBV7-9; DNA: TGTGCCAGCAGCGATACGGGACTGCAAGAGACCCAGTACTTC; CDR3: CASSDTGLQETQYF
J: TRBJ1-5; D: NA; size: NA; V: TRBV11-2; DNA: TGTGCCAGCAGCTTGTCAGGGACCAGCTCGACCCAGCATTTT; CDR3: CASSLSGTSSTQHF
J: TRBJ2-7; D: NA; size: NA; V: TRBV2; DNA: TGTGCCAGCAGGAATGCAGCTACCTACGAGCAGTACTTC; CDR3: CASRNAATYEQYF
J: TRBJ1-6; D: NA; size: few; V: TRBV3-1/TRBV3-2; DNA: TGTGCCAGCAGCCAAGCATTCGCCCTCCACTTT; CDR3: CASSQAFALHF
J: TRBJ1-1; D: NA; size: NA; V: TRBV30; DNA: TGTGCCTGGAGTGTTTGGTCAGGGACCACTGAAGCTTTCTTT; CDR3: CAWSVWSGTTEAFF
J: TRBJ1-1; D: NA; size: NA; V: TRBV30; DNA: TGTGCCTGGAGAGAGGCCGGCATCACTGAAGCTTTCTTT; CDR3: CAWREAGITEAFF
J: TRBJ2-5; D: NA; size: NA; V: TRBV29-1; DNA: TGCAGCGTTGAACGTGGGGAGACCCAGTACTTC; CDR3: CSVERGETQYF
J: TRBJ2-7; D: TRBD2; size: NA; V: TRBV7-8; DNA: TGTGCCAGCAGCTCCTTAGCGGGTTCAACCTACGAGCAGTACTTC; CDR3: CASSSLAGSTYEQYF
J: TRBJ2-5; D: TRBD2; size: NA; V: TRBV4-2; DNA: TGTGCCAGCAGCCCGGGGGCTAGCGGGGGGGCAATGGTCCAAGAGACCCAGTACTTC; CDR3: CASSPGASGGAMVQETQYF
J: TRBJ1-2; D: TRBD1; size: NA; V: TRBV4-3; DNA: TGCGCCAGCAGCCCGGGACAGCAGGTCTATGGCTACACCTTC; CDR3: CASSPGQQVYGYTF
J: TRBJ1-2; D: NA; size: NA; V: TRBV7-9; DNA: TGTGCCAGCAGCGCTCGACAGGACTATGGCTACACCTTC; CDR3: CASSARQDYGYTF
J: TRBJ2-5; D: TRBD2; size: NA; V: TRBV7-2; DNA: TGTGCCAGCAGCTTAGGACTAGCGGGGCAAGAGACCCAGTACTTC; CDR3: CASSLGLAGQETQYF
J: TRBJ2-3; D: TRBD2; size: NA; V: TRBV6-1; DNA: TGTGCCAGCAGTGAGAGGGAGCGGGGGCAGTATTTT; CDR3: CASSERERGQYF
J: TRBJ2-3; D: TRBD2; size: NA; V: TRBV6-5; DNA: TGTGCCAGCCTGAAGCGGGGGGGAATTGATACGCAGTATTTT; CDR3: CASLKRGGIDTQYF
J: TRBJ1-6; D: TRBD1; size: NA; V: TRBV10-1; DNA: TGCGCCGGAGGGAAGAGGGGGCGGTTTAATTCACCCCTCCACTTT; CDR3: CAGGKRGRFNSPLHF
J: TRBJ2-3; D: NA; size: NA; V: TRBV2; DNA: TGTGCCAGCCTCTTGGGGAGACTAGGGTCAACAGATACGCAGTATTTT; CDR3: CASLLGRLGSTDTQYF
J: TRBJ2-2; D: NA; size: once; V: TRBV7-2; DNA: TGTGCCAGCAGCTTAGGTTCCGGGACACACTTCACCGGGGAGCTGTTTTTT; CDR3: CASSLGSGTHFTGELFF
J: TRBJ2-7; D: NA; size: NA; V: TRBV7-8; DNA: TGTGCCAGCAGCTTAGCTCTCGGCGGAATTGGGGAGCAGTACTTC; CDR3: CASSLALGGIGEQYF
J: TRBJ2-1; D: TRBD2; size: NA; V: TRBV12-5; DNA: TGTGCTAGTGGTTTGACTAGCGGGAGGGCCAAAGATGAGCAGTTCTTC; CDR3: CASGLTSGRAKDEQFF
J: TRBJ2-6; D: TRBD1; size: NA; V: TRBV4-2; DNA: TGTGCCAGCAGCCAATGGGACAGGGGGAGGAGTGGGGCCAACGTCCTGACTTTC; CDR3: CASSQWDRGRSGANVLTF
J: TRBJ1-5; D: TRBD1; size: NA; V: TRBV18; DNA: TGTGCCAGCTCACCTCAGGGGGCTAACAATCAGCCCCAGCATTTT; CDR3: CASSPQGANNQPQHF
J: TRBJ2-3; D: TRBD1; size: NA; V: TRBV24-1; DNA: TGTGCCACCAGTTACTGGGACAGGGGGCGTGCAGATACGCAGTATTTT; CDR3: CATSYWDRGRADTQYF
J: TRBJ2-2; D: NA; size: NA; V: TRBV7-9; DNA: TGTGCCAGCAGCTCCGAAACCGGGGAGCTGTTTTTT; CDR3: CASSSETGELFF
J: TRBJ2-5; D: NA; size: NA; V: TRBV7-2; DNA: TGTGCCAGCAGCTTAGGGGGAGCTACCTCGACCCAGTACTTC; CDR3: CASSLGGATSTQYF
J: TRBJ1-6; D: TRBD1; size: NA; V: TRBV5-1; DNA: TGCGCCAGCAGCCGTGGGGACAGTAGCTCCTATAATTCACCCCTCCACTTT; CDR3: CASSRGDSSSYNSPLHF
J: TRBJ2-7; D: NA; size: NA; V: TRBV27; DNA: TGTGCCAGCAGTCTTGACTTGGACTACGAGCAGTACTTC; CDR3: CASSLDLDYEQYF
J: TRBJ1-3; D: TRBD1; size: NA; V: TRBV24-1; DNA: TGTGCCACCAGTGATAGTCCCGGGACAGTCATATATTTT; CDR3: CATSDSPGTVIYF
J: TRBJ2-1; D: TRBD2; size: NA; V: TRBV29-1; DNA: TGCAGCGGGGCAGGGACTAGCGGGCAGCAGTTCTTC; CDR3: CSGAGTSGQQFF
J: TRBJ1-5; D: NA; size: NA; V: TRBV18; DNA: TGTGCCAGCTCACCACGCAGGGGCAATCAGCCCCAGCATTTT; CDR3: CASSPRRGNQPQHF
J: TRBJ2-7; D: TRBD1; size: NA; V: TRBV27; DNA: TGTGCCAGCAGGCCCGGCCTTACAGGGGCCTACGAGCAGTACTTC; CDR3: CASRPGLTGAYEQYF
J: TRBJ2-1; D: TRBD1; size: NA; V: TRBV4-3; DNA: TGCGCCAGCAGCCAAGATCTTGGGACAGTGTACAATGAGCAGTTCTTC; CDR3: CASSQDLGTVYNEQFF
J: TRBJ2-7; D: TRBD2; size: NA; V: TRBV19; DNA: TGTGCCAGTGGGACTAGCGGTCCCTACGAGCAGTACTTC; CDR3: CASGTSGPYEQYF
J: TRBJ2-2; D: NA; size: NA; V: TRBV27; DNA: TGTGCCAGCAGTTCACTCCCGGTTCCCGGGGAGCTGTTTTTT; CDR3: CASSSLPVPGELFF
J: TRBJ1-3; D: NA; size: NA; V: TRBV18; DNA: TGTGCCAGCTCACCTCCCCTAGACGTAGGAGGAAACACCATATATTTT; CDR3: CASSPPLDVGGNTIYF
J: TRBJ2-1; D: NA; size: NA; V: TRBV7-9; DNA: TGTGCCAGCAGCCCTAAAGGCGGTGAGCAGTTCTTC; CDR3: CASSPKGGEQFF